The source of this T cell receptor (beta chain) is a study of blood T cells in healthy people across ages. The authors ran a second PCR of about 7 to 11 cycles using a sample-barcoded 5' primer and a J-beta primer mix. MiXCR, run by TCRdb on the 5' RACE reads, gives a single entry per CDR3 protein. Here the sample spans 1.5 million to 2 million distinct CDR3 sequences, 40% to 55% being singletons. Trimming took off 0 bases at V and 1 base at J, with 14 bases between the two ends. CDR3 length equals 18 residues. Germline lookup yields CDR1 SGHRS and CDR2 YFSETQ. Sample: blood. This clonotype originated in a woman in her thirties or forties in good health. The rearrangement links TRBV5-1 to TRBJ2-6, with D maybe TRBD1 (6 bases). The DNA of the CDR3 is TGCGCCAGCAGCTTGGCAGGACAGCTGATTTCTGGGGCCAACGTCCTGACTTTC. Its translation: CASSLAGQLISGANVLTF.